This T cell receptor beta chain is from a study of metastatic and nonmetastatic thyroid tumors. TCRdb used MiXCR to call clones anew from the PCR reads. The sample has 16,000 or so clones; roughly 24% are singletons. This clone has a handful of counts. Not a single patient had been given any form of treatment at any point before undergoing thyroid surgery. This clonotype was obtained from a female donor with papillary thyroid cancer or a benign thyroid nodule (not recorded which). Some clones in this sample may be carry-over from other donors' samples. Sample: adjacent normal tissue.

DNA for the CDR3: TGTGCCAGTAGTATGGGGGGGTCTTTCACAGATACGCAGTATTTT. It is translated as CASSMGGSFTDTQYF. The rearrangement uses TRBV19 and TRBJ2-3; TRBD2 matches 7 bases. With V trimmed by 3 bases and J by 2 bases, 5 bases remained unmatched. The CDR3 runs to 15 residues. Per germline, CDR1 LNHDA and CDR2 SQIVND (reference sequence).